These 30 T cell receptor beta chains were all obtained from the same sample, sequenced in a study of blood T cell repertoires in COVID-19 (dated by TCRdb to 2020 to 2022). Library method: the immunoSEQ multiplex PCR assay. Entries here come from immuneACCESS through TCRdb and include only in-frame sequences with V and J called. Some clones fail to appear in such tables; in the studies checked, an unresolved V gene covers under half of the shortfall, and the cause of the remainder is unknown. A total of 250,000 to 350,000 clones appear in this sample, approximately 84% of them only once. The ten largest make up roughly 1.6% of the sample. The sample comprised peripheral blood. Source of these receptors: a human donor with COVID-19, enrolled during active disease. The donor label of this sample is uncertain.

CDR3 coding DNA: TGTGCCAGCAGCGTAGGGACAGGGCATGACGAGCAGTACTTC. Translation gives CASSVGTGHDEQYF. The genes are TRBV9 and TRBJ2-7; 8 bases fit TRBD1. V shed 0 bases, J shed 5 bases, and the junction held 4 bases outside the gene matches. Germline CDR1 is SGDLS and CDR2 is YYNGEE. The CDR3 contains 14 residues.

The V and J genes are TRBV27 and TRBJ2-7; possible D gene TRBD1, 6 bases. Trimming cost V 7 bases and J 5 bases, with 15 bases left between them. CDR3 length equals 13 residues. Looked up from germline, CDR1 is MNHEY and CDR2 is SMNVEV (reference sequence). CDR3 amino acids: CASIFGTPHEQYF. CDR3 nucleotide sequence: TGTGCCAGCATTTTCGGGACACCCCACGAGCAGTACTTC.

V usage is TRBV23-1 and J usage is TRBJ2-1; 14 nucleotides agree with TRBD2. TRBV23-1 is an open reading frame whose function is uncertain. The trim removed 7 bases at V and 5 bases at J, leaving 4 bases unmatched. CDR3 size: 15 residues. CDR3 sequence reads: CASTPTSGGDNEQFF. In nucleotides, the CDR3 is TGCGCCAGCACCCCGACTAGCGGGGGGGACAATGAGCAGTTCTTC.

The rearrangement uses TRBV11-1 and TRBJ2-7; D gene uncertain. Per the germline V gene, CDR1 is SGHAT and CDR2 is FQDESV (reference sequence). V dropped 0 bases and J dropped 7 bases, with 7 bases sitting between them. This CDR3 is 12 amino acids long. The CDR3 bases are TGTGCCAGCAGCTTAGCCCGGTCAGAGCAGTACTTC. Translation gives CASSLARSEQYF.

The CDR3 DNA sequence: TGTGCCAGCAAAGGACAGGGGAGGGTGTATCAGCCCCAGCATTTT. This sequence encodes CASKGQGRVYQPQHF. The gene calls are TRBV2 and TRBJ1-5; 9 bases align to TRBD1. Germline V CDR1 and CDR2: SNHLY, FYNNEI. This CDR3 region has 15 residues. The ends lost 7 bases at V and 5 bases at J; junction bases unmatched: 9.

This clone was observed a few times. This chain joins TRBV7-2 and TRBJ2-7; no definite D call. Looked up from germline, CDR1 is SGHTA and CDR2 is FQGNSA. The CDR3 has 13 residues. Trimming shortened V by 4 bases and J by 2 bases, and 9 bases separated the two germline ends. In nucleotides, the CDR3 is TGTGCCAGCAGCTCCTTCCCTCCCTACGAGCAGTACTTC. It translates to CASSSFPPYEQYF.

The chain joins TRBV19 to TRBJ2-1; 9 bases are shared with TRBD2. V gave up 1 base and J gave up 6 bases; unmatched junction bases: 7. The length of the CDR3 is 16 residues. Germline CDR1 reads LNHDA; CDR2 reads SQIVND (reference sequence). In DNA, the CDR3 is TGTGCCAGTAGTATAGTTGGCGGGAGGGCCGTCAATGAGCAGTTCTTC. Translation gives CASSIVGGRAVNEQFF.

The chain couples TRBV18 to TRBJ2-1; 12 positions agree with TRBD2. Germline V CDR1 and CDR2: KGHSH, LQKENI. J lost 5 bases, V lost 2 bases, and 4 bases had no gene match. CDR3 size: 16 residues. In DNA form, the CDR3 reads TGTGCCAGCTCACCAGAGGCTAGCGGGAGGGACAATGAGCAGTTCTTC. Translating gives CASSPEASGRDNEQFF.

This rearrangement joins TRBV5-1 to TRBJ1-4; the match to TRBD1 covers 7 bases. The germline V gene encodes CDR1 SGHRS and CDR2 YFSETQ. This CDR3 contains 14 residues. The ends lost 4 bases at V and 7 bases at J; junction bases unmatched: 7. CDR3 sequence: CASSPTTGFEKLFF. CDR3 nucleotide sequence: TGCGCCAGCAGCCCAACGACAGGGTTTGAAAAACTGTTTTTT.

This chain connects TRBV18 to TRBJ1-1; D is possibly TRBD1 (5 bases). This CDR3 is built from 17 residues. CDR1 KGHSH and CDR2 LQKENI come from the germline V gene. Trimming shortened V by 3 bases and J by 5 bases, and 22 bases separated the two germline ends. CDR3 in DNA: TGTGCCAGCTCACCGACCGGGAGGGGAGGGGTGTATACTGAAGCTTTCTTT. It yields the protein CASSPTGRGGVYTEAFF.

The CDR3 coding sequence is TGTGCCAGCACGAGGACTAGCGGCTTTATCAATGAGCAGTTCTTC. This gives the protein CASTRTSGFINEQFF. This chain links TRBV2 with TRBJ2-1; 10 bases map to TRBD2. The CDR3 sequence is 15 residues long. CDR1 is SNHLY and CDR2 is FYNNEI in the germline V gene. Trimming cost V 7 bases and J 6 bases; bases outside gene matches: 9.

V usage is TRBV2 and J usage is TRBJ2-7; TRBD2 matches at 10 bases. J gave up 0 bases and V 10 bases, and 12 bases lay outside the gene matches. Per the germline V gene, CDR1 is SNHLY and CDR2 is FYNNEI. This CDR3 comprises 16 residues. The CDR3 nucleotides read TGTGCCACCCAAGGGGGAACTAGCGGGACCTCCTACGAGCAGTACTTC. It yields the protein CATQGGTSGTSYEQYF.

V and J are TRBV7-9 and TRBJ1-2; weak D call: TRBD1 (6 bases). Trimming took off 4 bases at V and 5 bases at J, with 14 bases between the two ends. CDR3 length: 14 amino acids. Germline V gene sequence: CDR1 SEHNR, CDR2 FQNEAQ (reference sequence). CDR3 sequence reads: CASSSAGEPYGYTF. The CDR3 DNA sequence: TGTGCCAGCAGCTCAGCAGGGGAACCATATGGCTACACCTTC.

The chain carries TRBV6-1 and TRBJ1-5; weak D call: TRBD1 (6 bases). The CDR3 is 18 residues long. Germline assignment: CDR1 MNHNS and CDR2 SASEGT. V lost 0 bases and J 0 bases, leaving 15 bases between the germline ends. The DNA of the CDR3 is TGTGCCAGCAGTGAAGCTTTCGGACAGATGCGTAGCAATCAGCCCCAGCATTTT. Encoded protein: CASSEAFGQMRSNQPQHF.

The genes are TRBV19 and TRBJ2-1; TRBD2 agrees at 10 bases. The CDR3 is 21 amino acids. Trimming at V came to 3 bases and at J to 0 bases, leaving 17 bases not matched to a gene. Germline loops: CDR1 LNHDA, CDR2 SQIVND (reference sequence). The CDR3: CASSIGSSGRNRFSSYNEQFF. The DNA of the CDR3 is TGTGCCAGTAGTATCGGGTCTAGCGGGAGAAACCGCTTCAGCTCCTACAATGAGCAGTTCTTC.

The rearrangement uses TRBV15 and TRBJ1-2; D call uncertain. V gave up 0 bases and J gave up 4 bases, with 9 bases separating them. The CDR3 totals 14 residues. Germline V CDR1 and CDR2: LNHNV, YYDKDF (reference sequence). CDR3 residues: CATSRDLTVYGYTF. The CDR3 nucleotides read TGTGCCACCAGCAGAGATCTAACGGTCTATGGCTACACCTTC.

As DNA, the CDR3 is TGTGCCAGCACCTGGACAGGTTATAATTCACCCCTCCACTTT. The encoded protein is CASTWTGYNSPLHF. The genes are TRBV6-5 and TRBJ1-6, with 7 bases matching TRBD1. The J segment lost 4 bases and the V segment lost 7 bases, leaving 4 bases of the junction unmatched. Germline V gene data show CDR1 as MNHEY and CDR2 as SVGAGI. This CDR3 contains 14 residues.

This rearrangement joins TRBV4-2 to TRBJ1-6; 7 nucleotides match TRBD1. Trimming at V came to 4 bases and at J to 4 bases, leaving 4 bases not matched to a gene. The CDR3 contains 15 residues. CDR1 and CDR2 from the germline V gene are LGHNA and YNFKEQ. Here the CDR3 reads CASSRSGQYNSPLHF. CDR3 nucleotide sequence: TGTGCCAGCAGCCGATCGGGACAGTATAATTCACCCCTCCACTTT.

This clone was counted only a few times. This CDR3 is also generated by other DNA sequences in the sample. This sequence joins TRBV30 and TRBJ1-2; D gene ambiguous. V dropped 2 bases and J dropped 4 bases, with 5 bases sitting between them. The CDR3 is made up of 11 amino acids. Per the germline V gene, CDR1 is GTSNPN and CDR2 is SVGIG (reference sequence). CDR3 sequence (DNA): TGTGCCTGGAGTCCAGGCTATGGCTACACCTTC. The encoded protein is CAWSPGYGYTF. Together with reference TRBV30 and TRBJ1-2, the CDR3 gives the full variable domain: SQTIHQWPATLVQPVGSPLSLECTVEGTSNPNLYWYRQAAGRGLQLLFYSVGIGQISSEVPQNLSASRPQDRQFILSSKKLLLSDSGFYLCAWSPGYGYTFGSGTRLTVV.

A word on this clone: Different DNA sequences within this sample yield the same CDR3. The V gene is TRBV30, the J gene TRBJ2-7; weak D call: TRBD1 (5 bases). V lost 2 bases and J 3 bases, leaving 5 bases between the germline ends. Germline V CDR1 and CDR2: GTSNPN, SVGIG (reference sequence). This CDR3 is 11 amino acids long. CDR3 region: CAWSQGYEQYF. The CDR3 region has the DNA TGTGCCTGGAGTCAGGGCTACGAGCAGTACTTC.

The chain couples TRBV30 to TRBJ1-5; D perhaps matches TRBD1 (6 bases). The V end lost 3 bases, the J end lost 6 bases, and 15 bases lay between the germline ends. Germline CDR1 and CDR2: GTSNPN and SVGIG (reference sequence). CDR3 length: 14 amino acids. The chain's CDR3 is CAWSNDRRSQPQHF. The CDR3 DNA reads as TGTGCCTGGAGCAACGACAGGAGGTCTCAGCCCCAGCATTTT.

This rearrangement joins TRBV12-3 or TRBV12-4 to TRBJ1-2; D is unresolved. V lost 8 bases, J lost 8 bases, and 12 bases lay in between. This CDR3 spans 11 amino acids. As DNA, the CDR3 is TGTGCCAGCCTTGAAGCTTGGGGCTACACCTTC. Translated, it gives CASLEAWGYTF.

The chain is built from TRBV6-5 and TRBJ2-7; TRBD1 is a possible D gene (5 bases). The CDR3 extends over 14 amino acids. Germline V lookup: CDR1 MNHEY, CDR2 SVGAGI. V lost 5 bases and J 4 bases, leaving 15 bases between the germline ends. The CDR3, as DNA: TGTGCCAGCAGTCTCGACAGAATAACATACGAGCAGTACTTC. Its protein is CASSLDRITYEQYF.

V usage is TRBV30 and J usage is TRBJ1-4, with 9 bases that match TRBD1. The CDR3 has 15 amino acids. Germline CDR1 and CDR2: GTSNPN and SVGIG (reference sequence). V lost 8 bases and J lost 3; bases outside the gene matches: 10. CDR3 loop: CAGGQGIKSNEKLFF. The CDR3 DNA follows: TGTGCCGGCGGACAGGGGATCAAGTCTAATGAAAAACTGTTTTTT. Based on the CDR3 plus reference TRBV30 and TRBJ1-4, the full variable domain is SQTIHQWPATLVQPVGSPLSLECTVEGTSNPNLYWYRQAAGRGLQLLFYSVGIGQISSEVPQNLSASRPQDRQFILSSKKLLLSDSGFYLCAGGQGIKSNEKLFFGSGTQLSVL.

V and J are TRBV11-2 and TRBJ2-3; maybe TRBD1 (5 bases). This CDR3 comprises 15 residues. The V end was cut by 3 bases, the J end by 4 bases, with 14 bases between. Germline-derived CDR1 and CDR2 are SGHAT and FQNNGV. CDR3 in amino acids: CASSFQGSSADTQYF. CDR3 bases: TGTGCCAGCAGCTTTCAGGGCTCTTCGGCAGATACGCAGTATTTT.

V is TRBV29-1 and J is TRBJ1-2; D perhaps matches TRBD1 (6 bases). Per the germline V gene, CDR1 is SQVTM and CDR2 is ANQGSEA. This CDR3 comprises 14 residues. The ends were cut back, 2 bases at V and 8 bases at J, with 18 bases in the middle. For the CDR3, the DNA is TGCAGCGTTGAACCAGGGGTTCGGGGAGTCGGCTACACCTTC. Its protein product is CSVEPGVRGVGYTF. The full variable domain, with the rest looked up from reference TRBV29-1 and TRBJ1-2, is SAVISQKPSRDICQRGTSLTIQCQVDSQVTMMFWYRQQPGQSLTLIATANQGSEATYESGFVIDKFPISRPNLTFSTLTVSNMSPEDSSIYLCSVEPGVRGVGYTFGSGTRLTVV.

DNA of the CDR3: TGTGCCAGCAGCGTAGGGTTGGAGGCGGGAGGGCGAGGAGAGACCCAGTACTTC. Protein product: CASSVGLEAGGRGETQYF. The rearrangement uses TRBV9 and TRBJ2-5; 9 bases match TRBD2. Trimming at V came to 0 bases and at J to 4 bases, leaving 13 bases not matched to a gene. Per the germline V gene, CDR1 is SGDLS and CDR2 is YYNGEE. The CDR3 runs to 18 residues.

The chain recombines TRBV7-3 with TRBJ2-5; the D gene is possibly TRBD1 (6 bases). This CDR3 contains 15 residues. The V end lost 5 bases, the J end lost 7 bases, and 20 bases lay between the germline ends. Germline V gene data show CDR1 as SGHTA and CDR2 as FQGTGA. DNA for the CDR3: TGTGCCAGCAGCCCGGGGCCTGGGGAAGGGGGGACCCAGTACTTC. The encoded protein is CASSPGPGEGGTQYF. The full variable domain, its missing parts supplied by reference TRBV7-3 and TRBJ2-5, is GAGVSQTPSNKVTEKGKYVELRCDPISGHTALYWYRQSLGQGPEFLIYFQGTGAADDSGLPNDRFFAVRPEGSVSTLKIQRTERGDSAVYLCASSPGPGEGGTQYFGPGTRLLVL.

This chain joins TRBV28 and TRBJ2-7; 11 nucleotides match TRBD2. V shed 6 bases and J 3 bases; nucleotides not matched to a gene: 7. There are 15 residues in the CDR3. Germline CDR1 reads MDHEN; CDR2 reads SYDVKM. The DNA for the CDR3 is TGTGCCAGCAGCCTGGGAGGACTAGCGGGCTACGAGCAGTACTTC. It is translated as CASSLGGLAGYEQYF.

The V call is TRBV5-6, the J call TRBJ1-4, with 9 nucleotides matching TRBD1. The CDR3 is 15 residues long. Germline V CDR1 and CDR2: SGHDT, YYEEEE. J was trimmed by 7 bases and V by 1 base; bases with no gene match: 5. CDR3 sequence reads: CASSLRATGGEKLFF. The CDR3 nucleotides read TGTGCCAGCAGCTTGAGAGCGACAGGGGGTGAAAAACTGTTTTTT.